This is a list of T cell receptor beta chains from one sample in a study of T cell repertoires in ileal Crohn's disease. This table comes from immunoSEQ multiplex PCR, and its TCRdb copy is limited to in-frame clones, with some not included. The sample yields 6,000 or so clones, about 96% seen once. Sequencing input: ileal tissue. The receptors originated from an adult with Crohn's disease. The CDR3 runs from the conserved cysteine through the conserved F or W. The order of the fields is D gene, J gene, clone size, V gene, CDR3 DNA, CDR3 protein. D genes are given only for firm matches. Size tells how often a clone was seen (once, few, many) or the class of an expanded clone, and some rows leave it out.

NA	TRBJ1-4	NA	TRBV19	TGTGCCAGTAGACAAACGGGACAAAGGGAAAAACTGTTTTTT	CASRQTGQREKLFF
NA	TRBJ2-2	NA	TRBV5-4	TGTGCCAGCAGCTTGGGACAGTACACCGGGGAGCTGTTTTTT	CASSLGQYTGELFF
NA	TRBJ1-1	NA	TRBV4-2	TGTGCCAGCAGCCAGGGGACTCCGGCGGGTGAAGCTTTCTTT	CASSQGTPAGEAFF
TRBD1	TRBJ1-5	NA	TRBV5-1	TGCGCCAGCAGCTTGGAGGGACAGGGCTATCAGCCCCAGCATTTT	CASSLEGQGYQPQHF
NA	TRBJ2-1	NA	TRBV7-2	TGTGCCAGCAGCTTAAGCGGAGGGGCGCGAGCGTCCTACAATGAGCAGTTCTTC	CASSLSGGARASYNEQFF
TRBD2	TRBJ2-7	once	TRBV5-5	TGTGCCAGCAGCGGGGGACTAGCGGGGCCTTACGAGCAGTACTTC	CASSGGLAGPYEQYF
TRBD2	TRBJ2-1	NA	TRBV10-3	TGTGCCATCAGTGAGTCGGAGGGACTAGCGGGCGTCGGGTCCTACAATGAGCAGTTCTTC	CAISESEGLAGVGSYNEQFF
NA	TRBJ1-6	NA	TRBV4-1	TGCGCCAGCAGCCCAGGGGATAATTCACCCCTCCACTTT	CASSPGDNSPLHF
TRBD2	TRBJ2-1	NA	TRBV18	TGTGCCAGCTCACCGGGAGAGCGGGGTGGTGAGCAGTTCTTC	CASSPGERGGEQFF
TRBD2	TRBJ2-5	NA	TRBV6-1	TGTGCCAGCAGTGAAGGACTAGCGGGGAAAGAGACCCAGTACTTC	CASSEGLAGKETQYF
NA	TRBJ2-5	NA	TRBV30	TGTGCCTGGATTTTGGGCGAGACCCAGTACTTC	CAWILGETQYF
NA	TRBJ1-4	NA	TRBV27	TGTGCCAGCAGCAGGGAGGAGGGAAATGAAAAACTGTTTTTT	CASSREEGNEKLFF
NA	TRBJ2-3	NA	TRBV9	TGTGCCAGCAGCGTATATAGTGAAGATACGCAGTATTTT	CASSVYSEDTQYF
NA	TRBJ2-7	NA	TRBV2	TGTGCCAGCGTGGGGGCGTACGAGCAGTACTTC	CASVGAYEQYF
NA	TRBJ1-2	NA	TRBV19	TGTGCCAGTAACAGGAGGGAGGATGGCTACACCTTC	CASNRREDGYTF
TRBD2	TRBJ2-5	once	TRBV19	TGTGCCAGTAGTAAGCGGGGGGGCTTCGAGACCCAGTACTTC	CASSKRGGFETQYF
TRBD2	TRBJ2-3	NA	TRBV6-5	TGTGCCAGCAGACGAGGGACTAAAAAGACAGATACGCAGTATTTT	CASRRGTKKTDTQYF
TRBD2	TRBJ2-5	NA	TRBV9	TGTGCCAGCAGCGTCCGGACTAGCGGGGGCCTAAACCAAGAGACCCAGTACTTC	CASSVRTSGGLNQETQYF